This TCR beta chain was captured in a study of CD8 T cells in Susac syndrome. Findings and limits, study-wide: The study acknowledged a relatively small number of individuals in its TCR sequencing and HLA analysis.

cDNA came from approximately 0.5 to 1 ug RNA primed by random hexamers. One entry per CDR3 protein, called by TCRdb with MiXCR from the immunoSEQ multiplex PCR reads. The sample holds around 80,000 distinct CDR3 sequences, roughly 94% seen once. Sequencing of TCR beta, carried out with a high-throughput approach, was applied to CD8+ and CD4+ T cells from the blood. Negative isolation was used for CD8+ and CD4+ T cells and FACS enrichment for TEMRA cells. Remarks on this clonotype: Its antigen is unidentified.

V shed 3 bases and J 0 bases; nucleotides not matched to a gene: 4. This CDR3 has 17 residues. The V gene's germline CDR1 is SGDLS and CDR2 YYNGEE. This sequence originates from a human donor in good health. Sample: CD8+ T cells from PBMCs. J is TRBJ2-2 and V is TRBV9; 11 bases line up with TRBD2. The CDR3 region is CASSASGLAANTGELFF. The CDR3 bases are TGTGCCAGCAGCGCCTCGGGACTAGCGGCGAACACCGGGGAGCTGTTTTTT.